The entry below describes one T cell receptor (beta chain). As handled by the study authors: Estimation of nucleated cell counts was performed using reference gene primer amplification. Sequencing was performed with immunoSEQ multiplex PCR; in TCRdb, only in-frame clones are kept and a portion is missing. That table supplies the V and J calls and clone size; D and trimming were determined from the DNA. The sample lists 54,000 or so clones, about nine tenths seen once, with over 7.5% in the top ten. From germline, CDR1 is LGHDT and CDR2 YNNKEL (reference sequence). The CDR3 sequence is 21 residues long. The V and J ends lost 0 bases and 2 bases, in that order; junction bases with no gene match: 15. The data derive from a study of blood T cell repertoires in COVID-19. Study-wide background: Acute and convalescent COVID-19 samples came from the United States, Italy and Spain. The analysed material was cDNA or gDNA that came from T cells, B-cell-depleted T cells, or PBMCs.

The chain has TRBV3-1 (or the pseudogene TRBV3-2) and TRBJ2-3, with 12 nucleotides matching TRBD2. The source material was peripheral blood. The sequence derives from a man in his fifties or sixties with active COVID-19. CDR3 in DNA: TGTGCCAGCAGCCAAGATATCGGGGGCACTAGCGGGAGGCCTCCCACAGATACGCAGTATTTT. This translates into CASSQDIGGTSGRPPTDTQYF.